These 11 T cell receptor beta chains came from one sample sequenced in a study of graft-versus-host responses after intestinal transplantation (dated by TCRdb to the early 2020s). The sample's time point, from its label and the paper: cells obtained before transplantation from donor or recipient. Library creation used the immunoSEQ multiplex PCR assay. TCRdb obtained this table from immuneACCESS and retained in-frame rearrangements with V and J assigned. These tables miss some clones; where compared with another copy, unresolved V genes account for less than half of the shortfall, and the remainder is unexplained. This sample has about 82,000 clones in its table, and about nine tenths of those were observed once. Less than 0.1% of the sample comes from the top ten. These receptors have no identified antigens. The sequencing here drew on unstimulated CD4+ T cells sorted from spleen or lymph node cells, taken before intestinal transplant. The receptors stem from a human donor who received an intestinal transplant.

The chain joins TRBV29-1 to TRBJ2-7; 7 bases are a match to TRBD1. This CDR3 contains 12 residues. In germline, CDR1 is SQVTM, CDR2 ANQGSEA. V lost 7 bases, J lost 5 bases, and 8 bases stayed unmatched. CDR3 in DNA: TGCAGCGCCCTGACAGGGTTTGACGAGCAGTACTTC. This sequence encodes CSALTGFDEQYF.

V usage is TRBV7-9 and J usage is TRBJ1-2; D possibly corresponds to TRBD1 (5 bases). Germline CDR1 and CDR2: SEHNR and FQNEAQ (reference sequence). Trimming removed 1 base at V and 5 bases at J, with 14 bases between. The CDR3 contains 15 residues. The CDR3 DNA follows: TGTGCCAGCAGCTTAGGCGGACAACTTTTATATGGCTACACCTTC. This codes for CASSLGGQLLYGYTF. Using reference TRBV7-9 and TRBJ1-2 for the parts outside the CDR3, the full variable domain is DTGVSQNPRHKITKRGQNVTFRCDPISEHNRLYWYRQTLGQGPEFLTYFQNEAQLEKSRLLSDRFSAERPKGSFSTLEIQRTEQGDSAMYLCASSLGGQLLYGYTFGSGTRLTVV.

This rearrangement joins TRBV4-3 to TRBJ2-7; D gene uncertain. CDR1 is LGHNA, CDR2 YSLEER, per germline. V was clipped by 1 base and J by 0 bases, with 13 bases between them. The CDR3 spans 16 residues. The CDR3 nucleotides are TGCGCCAGCAGCCAAGGCGGCAGCTCGAGCTCCTACGAGCAGTACTTC. Its protein is CASSQGGSSSSYEQYF.

The chain couples TRBV27 to TRBJ2-7, with D possibly TRBD1 on 5 matching bases. This CDR3 is built from 14 residues. Germline CDR1 MNHEY, CDR2 SMNVEV (reference sequence). V lost 5 bases to trimming and J lost 2 bases, with 13 bases between them. The CDR3 sequence is CASSKKGLAYEQYF. The CDR3 coding sequence is TGTGCCAGCAGTAAAAAGGGGCTTGCCTACGAGCAGTACTTC.

The chain employs TRBV4-3 and TRBJ1-5; 9 bases align to TRBD1. This CDR3 comprises 16 residues. Germline-derived CDR1 and CDR2 are LGHNA and YSLEER. J gave up 6 bases and V 0 bases, and 6 bases lay outside the gene matches. The CDR3 nucleotides are TGCGCCAGCAGCCAAGAAAGGGGACAGGGTGGTCAGCCCCAGCATTTT. It specifies CASSQERGQGGQPQHF.

This rearrangement joins TRBV6-6 to TRBJ1-5, with a tentative D call TRBD1 (6 bases). CDR1 and CDR2 from the germline V gene are MNHNY and SVGAGI (reference sequence). V was cut by 6 bases and J by 0 bases, with 12 bases left in between. This CDR3 has 15 residues. CDR3 residues: CASRYGGGSNQPQHF. In DNA, the CDR3 is TGTGCCAGCAGGTACGGGGGCGGTAGCAATCAGCCCCAGCATTTT.

The chain couples TRBV7-2 to TRBJ1-6; no reliable D call. The CDR3 is 16 residues long. V was pared by 5 bases and J by 1 base, with 12 bases between. Germline V CDR1 and CDR2: SGHTA, FQGNSA. DNA of the CDR3: TGTGCCAGCAGCGCACTCAGGAAGTCCTATAATTCACCCCTCCACTTT. Translation: CASSALRKSYNSPLHF.

The sample holds a few counts of this clone. V usage is TRBV12-2 and J usage is TRBJ2-7; whether TRBD1, the table's D call, matches the DNA was not checked. TRBV12-2 is designated a pseudogene. The CDR3 contains 11 residues. This CDR3 reads CASRYRGEQYF. The CDR3 DNA is TGTGCAAGTCGCTACAGGGGCGAGCAGTACTTC.

V is TRBV5-4 and J is TRBJ1-1; D remains ambiguous. Germline V gives CDR1 SGHNT, CDR2 YYREEE (reference sequence). V lost 2 bases, J lost 1 base, and 9 bases lay in between. This CDR3 contains 14 residues. CDR3 bases: TGTGCCAGCAGCTTTTTTGGGCGGAACACTGAAGCTTTCTTT. Its translation: CASSFFGRNTEAFF.

V is TRBV27 and J is TRBJ2-5, with a weak D call TRBD2 (6 bases). The CDR3 is made up of 15 amino acids. Trimming left V 3 bases short and J 5 bases short, with 16 bases between. Per germline, CDR1 MNHEY and CDR2 SMNVEV (reference sequence). DNA for the CDR3: TGTGCCAGCAGTTTTTCGGAGGGAAATGGGGAGACCCAGTACTTC. Amino acids: CASSFSEGNGETQYF.

J is TRBJ2-3 and V is TRBV4-3; TRBD2 matches 8 bases. Per the germline V gene, CDR1 is LGHNA and CDR2 is YSLEER. This CDR3 has 15 residues. V lost 4 bases to trimming and J lost 0 bases; unmatched junction nucleotides: 3. In DNA form, the CDR3 reads TGCGCCAGCAGCCCCGGGGGGGCAAGCACAGATACGCAGTATTTT. It encodes CASSPGGASTDTQYF.